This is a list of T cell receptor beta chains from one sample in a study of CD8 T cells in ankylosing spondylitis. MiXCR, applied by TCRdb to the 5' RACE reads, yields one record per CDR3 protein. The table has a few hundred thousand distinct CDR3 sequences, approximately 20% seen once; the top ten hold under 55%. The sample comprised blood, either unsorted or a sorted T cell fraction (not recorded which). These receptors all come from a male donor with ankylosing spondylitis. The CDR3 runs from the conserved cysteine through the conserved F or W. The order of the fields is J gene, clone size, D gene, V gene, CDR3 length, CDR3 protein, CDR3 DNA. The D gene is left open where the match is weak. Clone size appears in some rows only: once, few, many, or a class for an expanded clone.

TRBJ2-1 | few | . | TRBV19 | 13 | CASSTETYNEQFF | TGTGCCAGTTCAACGGAGACCTACAATGAGCAGTTCTTC
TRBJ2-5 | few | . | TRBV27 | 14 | CASSLTPYQETQYF | TGTGCCAGCAGTTTAACCCCGTACCAAGAGACCCAGTACTTC
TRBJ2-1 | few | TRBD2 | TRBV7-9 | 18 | CASSPTTSGGVSYNEQFF | TGTGCCAGCAGCCCAACGACTAGCGGGGGAGTCTCCTACAATGAGCAGTTCTTC
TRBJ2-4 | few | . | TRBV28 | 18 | CASSSLPLGAGSKNIQYF | TGTGCCAGCAGTTCTCTCCCCCTAGGAGCAGGGTCCAAAAACATTCAGTACTTC
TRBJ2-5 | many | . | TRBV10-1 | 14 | CASSADRRQETQYF | TGCGCCAGCAGTGCTGACAGGCGACAAGAGACCCAGTACTTC
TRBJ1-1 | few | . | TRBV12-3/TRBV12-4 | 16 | CASSLNPGTVNTEAFF | TGTGCCAGCAGTTTGAATCCCGGGACGGTGAACACTGAAGCTTTCTTT
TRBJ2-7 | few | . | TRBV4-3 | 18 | CASSQVAWDSILSYEQYF | TGCGCCAGCAGCCAAGTGGCCTGGGACTCCATCCTTTCCTACGAGCAGTACTTC
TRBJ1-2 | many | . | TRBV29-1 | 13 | CSARPVEDYGYTF | TGCAGCGCTAGGCCAGTCGAGGACTATGGCTACACCTTC
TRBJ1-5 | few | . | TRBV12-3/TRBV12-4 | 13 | CASSLGQAQPQHF | TGTGCCAGCAGTTTAGGTCAGGCTCAGCCCCAGCATTTT
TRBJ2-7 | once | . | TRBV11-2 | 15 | CASSFYRGDPYEQYF | TGTGCCAGCAGCTTCTACCGCGGGGACCCCTACGAGCAGTACTTC
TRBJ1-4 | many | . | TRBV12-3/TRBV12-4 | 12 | CASSLGGEKLFF | TGTGCCAGCAGTTTAGGGGGGGAAAAACTGTTTTTT
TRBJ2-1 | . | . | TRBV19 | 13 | CASSNLRVNEQFF | TGTGCCAGTAGTAATCTCAGGGTCAATGAGCAGTTCTTC
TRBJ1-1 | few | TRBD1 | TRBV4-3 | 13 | CASSQEGGREAFF | TGCGCCAGCAGCCAAGAAGGGGGCAGGGAGGCTTTCTTT
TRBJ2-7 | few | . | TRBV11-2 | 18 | CASSLVTPTGLKGYEQYF | TGTGCCAGCAGCTTAGTCACCCCGACAGGCCTCAAGGGGTACGAGCAGTACTTC
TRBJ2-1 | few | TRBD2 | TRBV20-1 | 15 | CSAGERERYHNEQFF | TGCAGTGCCGGGGAGCGGGAGAGGTACCACAATGAGCAGTTCTTC
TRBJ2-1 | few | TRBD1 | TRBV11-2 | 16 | CASSLGLGDRANEQFF | TGTGCCAGCAGCTTAGGGCTAGGGGACAGGGCGAATGAGCAGTTCTTC
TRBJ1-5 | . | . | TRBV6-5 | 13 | CASSYEGNQPQHF | TGTGCCAGCAGTTACGAGGGGAATCAGCCCCAGCATTTT
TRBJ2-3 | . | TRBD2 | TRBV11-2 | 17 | CASSQPGLAESTDTQYF | TGTGCCAGCAGCCAGCCGGGACTAGCGGAGAGCACAGATACGCAGTATTTT
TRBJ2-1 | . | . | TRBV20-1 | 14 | CSAREVQAGDEQFF | TGCAGTGCTAGAGAGGTACAGGCCGGCGATGAGCAGTTCTTC
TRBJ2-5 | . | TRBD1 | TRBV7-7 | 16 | CASSSDLDRGLETQYF | TGTGCTAGCAGCTCCGACCTAGACAGGGGGCTAGAGACCCAGTACTTC
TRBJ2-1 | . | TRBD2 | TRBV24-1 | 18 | CATSEASGRAFSMNEQFF | TGTGCCACCAGTGAGGCTAGCGGGAGGGCCTTTAGTATGAATGAGCAGTTCTTC
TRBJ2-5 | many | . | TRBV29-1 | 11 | CSVEGSGTQYF | TGCAGCGTTGAAGGTAGTGGGACCCAGTACTTC
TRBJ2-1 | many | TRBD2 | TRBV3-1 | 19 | CASSQGFGTSGPLRDEQFF | TGTGCCAGCAGCCAAGGCTTTGGGACTAGCGGCCCCCTTAGAGATGAGCAGTTCTTC